These 10 T cell receptor beta chains share one sample of origin, sequenced in a study of control samples from healthy donors and cancer patients. The repertoire was sequenced with immunoSEQ multiplex PCR; TCRdb's copy has only in-frame clones and lacks some. The sample contains about 150,000 clones, 80% to 95% of which appear only once. The sequencing input was blood. The origin of the receptors is a man aged 25-45 years in good health.

The chain uses TRBV28 and TRBJ1-1; 9 bases line up with TRBD1. Per the germline V gene, CDR1 is MDHEN and CDR2 is SYDVKM. The CDR3 is 18 amino acids. J lost 2 bases, V lost 3 bases, and 13 bases had no gene match. The CDR3 sequence is CASSFIPGQGSINTEAFF. CDR3 coding DNA: TGTGCCAGCAGTTTTATCCCGGGACAGGGTAGCATTAACACTGAAGCTTTCTTT.

This chain connects TRBV6-5 to TRBJ1-4; 10 bases map to TRBD1. The CDR3 is made up of 15 amino acids. V trimming: 2 bases; J trimming: 8 bases; junction bases outside the gene matches: 5. Germline V lookup: CDR1 MNHEY, CDR2 SVGAGI. The CDR3 sequence is CASSYGGQGREKLFF. Written as DNA, the CDR3 is TGTGCCAGCAGTTACGGGGGACAGGGGAGAGAAAAACTGTTTTTT.

The chain carries TRBV19 and TRBJ1-2; no reliable D call. Between the trimmed V and J ends, which lost 7 bases and 4 bases, there was a span of 16 bases. The CDR3 spans 14 residues. In germline, CDR1 is LNHDA, CDR2 SQIVND (reference sequence). Here the CDR3 DNA reads TGTGCCAGTACTGGCCAGCGACCTCGCTATGGCTACACCTTC. This translates into CASTGQRPRYGYTF.

V gene TRBV29-1 combines with J gene TRBJ1-4; the match to TRBD1 covers 9 bases. CDR1 is SQVTM, CDR2 ANQGSEA, per germline. The CDR3 contains 16 residues. The J segment lost 4 bases and the V segment lost 7 bases, leaving 13 bases of the junction unmatched. CDR3 amino acids: CSAGPGQGTLNEKLFF. The CDR3 nucleotides are TGCAGCGCTGGACCCGGACAGGGGACCCTTAATGAAAAACTGTTTTTT.

This chain joins TRBV15 and TRBJ1-5, with no clear D. The CDR3 totals 12 residues. Germline lookup yields CDR1 LNHNV and CDR2 YYDKDF (reference sequence). V lost 1 base to trimming and J lost 6 bases, with 4 bases between them. In DNA, the CDR3 is TGTGCCACCAGCAGAGGGAGTCAGCCCCAGCATTTT. Protein product: CATSRGSQPQHF. Full variable domain (outside the CDR3, taken from reference TRBV15 and TRBJ1-5): DAMVIQNPRYQVTQFGKPVTLSCSQTLNHNVMYWYQQKSSQAPKLLFHYYDKDFNNEADTPDNFQSRRPNTSFCFLDIRSPGLGDTAMYLCATSRGSQPQHFGDGTRLSIL.

The CDR3 nucleotides are TGTGCCAGCAGTCCCACGACAGGGGCCGGGAACACTGAAGCTTTCTTT. This encodes CASSPTTGAGNTEAFF. This chain uses TRBV28 with TRBJ1-1; 8 bases are a match to TRBD1. V trimming: 5 bases; J trimming: 1 base; junction bases outside the gene matches: 9. The length of the CDR3 is 16 residues. Germline loops: CDR1 MDHEN, CDR2 SYDVKM.

The V gene is TRBV4-1, the J gene TRBJ1-1, with 7 bases matching TRBD1. The germline CDR1 and CDR2 sequences are MGHRA and YSYEKL. The V and J ends lost 4 bases and 9 bases, in that order; junction bases with no gene match: 11. There are 14 residues in the CDR3. CDR3 in amino acids: CASSPDRDGEKAFF. The CDR3 DNA sequence: TGCGCCAGCAGCCCCGACAGGGACGGTGAGAAAGCTTTCTTT.

The V gene is TRBV5-6, the J gene TRBJ1-5; TRBD1 agrees at 12 bases. CDR3 length equals 15 residues. Germline values: CDR1 SGHDT, CDR2 YYEEEE. Trimming at V came to 0 bases and at J to 5 bases, leaving 0 bases not matched to a gene. As DNA, the CDR3 is TGTGCCAGCAGCTTGGGGGACAGGGGGCATCAGCCCCAGCATTTT. Protein: CASSLGDRGHQPQHF.

On this clone itself: Germline is not matched at one junction end, which may reflect a read error. The chain recombines TRBV10-3 with TRBJ1-1; 10 nucleotides line up with TRBD1. The CDR3 sequence is 18 residues long. Germline-derived CDR1 and CDR2 are ENHRY and SYGVKD. The CDR3 reads CVISAPTGTGASDTEAFF. CDR3 DNA sequence: TGTGTCATCAGTGCCCCGACCGGGACAGGGGCATCGGACACTGAAGCTTTCTTT.

The chain links TRBV27 to TRBJ2-7, with 7 bases matching TRBD2. CDR3 length: 15 amino acids. V shed 6 bases, J shed 4 bases, and the junction held 12 bases outside the gene matches. Germline-derived CDR1 and CDR2 are MNHEY and SMNVEV (reference sequence). Here the CDR3 reads CASRGSGGGSYEQYF. CDR3 bases: TGTGCCAGCAGGGGTAGCGGCGGGGGATCTTACGAGCAGTACTTC.